This T cell receptor beta chain was profiled in a study of T cell responses to AZD1222 COVID-19 vaccine. Trimming stripped 1 base from V and 5 bases from J, with 17 bases between. The length of the CDR3 is 16 residues. Germline values: CDR1 LGHNA, CDR2 YNFKEQ. Clones were read by immunoSEQ multiplex PCR, and TCRdb kept only the in-frame ones, dropping some. The data contain 140,000 to 150,000 clones, roughly nine tenths of them singletons. The specimen was peripheral blood, collected 28 days after the second AZD1222 dose. The chain is built from TRBV4-2 and TRBJ2-5; tentatively, D is TRBD2 (7 bases). This sequence originates from an adult who received the AZD1222 COVID-19 vaccine. CDR3 sequence reads: CASSQAGGSNGETQYF. In nucleotides, the CDR3 is TGTGCCAGCAGCCAAGCGGGGGGCTCGAATGGGGAGACCCAGTACTTC.